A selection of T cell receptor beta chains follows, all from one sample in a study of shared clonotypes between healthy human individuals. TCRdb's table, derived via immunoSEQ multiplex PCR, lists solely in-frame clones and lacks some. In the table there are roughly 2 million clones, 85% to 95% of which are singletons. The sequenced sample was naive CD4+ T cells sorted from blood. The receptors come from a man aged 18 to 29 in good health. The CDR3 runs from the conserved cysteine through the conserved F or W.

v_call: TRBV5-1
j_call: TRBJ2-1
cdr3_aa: CASSAGPSSSYNEQFF

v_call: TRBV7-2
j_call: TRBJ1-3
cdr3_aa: CASSLAVAPGNTIYF

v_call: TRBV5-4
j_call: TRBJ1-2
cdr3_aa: CASSLMKGVGYTF

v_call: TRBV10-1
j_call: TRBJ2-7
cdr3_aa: CASSRQGATYEQYF

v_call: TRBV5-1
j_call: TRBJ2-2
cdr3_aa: CASSFTDLTGELFF

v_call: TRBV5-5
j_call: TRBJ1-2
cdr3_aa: CASSLDLQGVRGYTF

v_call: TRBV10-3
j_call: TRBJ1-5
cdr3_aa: CAISEGFNQPQHF

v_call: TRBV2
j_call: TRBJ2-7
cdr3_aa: CASSPSRDRGEQYF

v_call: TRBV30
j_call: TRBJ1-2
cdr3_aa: CASEGQGAGGYTF

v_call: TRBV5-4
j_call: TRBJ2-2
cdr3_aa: CASSLLAGSTGELFF

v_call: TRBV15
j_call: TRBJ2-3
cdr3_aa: CATSLFRDNTDTQYF

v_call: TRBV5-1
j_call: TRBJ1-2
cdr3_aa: CASSLGGYGYTF

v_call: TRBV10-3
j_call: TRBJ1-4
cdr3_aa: CASSRGGVSTNEKLFF

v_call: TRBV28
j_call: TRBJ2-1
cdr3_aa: CASSLSASGSSYNEQFF

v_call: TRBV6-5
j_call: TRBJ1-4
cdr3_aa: CASTQVAGPNEKLFF

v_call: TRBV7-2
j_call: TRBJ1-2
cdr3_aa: CASSLESARGQNGYTF

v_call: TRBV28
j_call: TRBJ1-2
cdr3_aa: CASSLTQAATRGYTF

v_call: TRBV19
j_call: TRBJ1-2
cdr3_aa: CASKDRVDGYTF

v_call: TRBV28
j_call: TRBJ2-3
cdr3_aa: CASSQGPKEWQYF

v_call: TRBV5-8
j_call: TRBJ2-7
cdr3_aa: CASSFSYGTGFSYEQYF

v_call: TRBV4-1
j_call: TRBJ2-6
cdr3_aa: CASSHPGTGETGANVLTF

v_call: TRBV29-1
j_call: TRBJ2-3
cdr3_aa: CSVTDRATDTQYF

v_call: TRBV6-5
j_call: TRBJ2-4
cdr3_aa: CASSYTARGQKNIQYF

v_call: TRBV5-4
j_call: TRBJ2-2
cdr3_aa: CASSLDENTGELFF

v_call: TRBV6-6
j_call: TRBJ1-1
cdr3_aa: CASSYSYRGNTEAFF

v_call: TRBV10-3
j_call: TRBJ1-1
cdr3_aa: CAVQRVTTEAFF

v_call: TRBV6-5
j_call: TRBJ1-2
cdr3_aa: CASSYKLGANYGYTF

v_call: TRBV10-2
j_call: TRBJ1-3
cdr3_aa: CASRSGGSGNTIYF

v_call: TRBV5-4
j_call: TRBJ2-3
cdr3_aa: CASSLATLTDTQYF

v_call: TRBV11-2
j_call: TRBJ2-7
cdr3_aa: CASSLDQGITYEQYF

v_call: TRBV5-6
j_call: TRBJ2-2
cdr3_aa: CASSLRLAGADTGELFF

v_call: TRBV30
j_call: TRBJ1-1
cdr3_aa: CAWRSTGGAYTEAFF

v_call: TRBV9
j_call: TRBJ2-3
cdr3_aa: CASSVAWGTDTQYF

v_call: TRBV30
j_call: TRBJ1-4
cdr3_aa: CAWGSGTNEKLFF

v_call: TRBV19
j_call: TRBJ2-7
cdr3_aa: CASSIGGNSYEQYF

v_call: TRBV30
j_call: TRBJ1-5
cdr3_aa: CAWSPGQTSNQPQHF

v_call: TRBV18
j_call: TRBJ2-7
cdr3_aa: CASSRGTGTSYEQYF

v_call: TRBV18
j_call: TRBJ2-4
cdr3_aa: CASSPDSKNIQYF

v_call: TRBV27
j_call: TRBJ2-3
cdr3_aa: CASRGTSGVDTQYF

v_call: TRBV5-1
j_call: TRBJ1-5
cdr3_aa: CASSNGTGRQPQHF

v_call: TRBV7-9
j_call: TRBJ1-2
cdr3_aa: CASSHPPRQGAVGYTF